The rows below give T cell receptor beta chains drawn from one sample of a study of blood T cell repertoires in COVID-19. Data came from immunoSEQ multiplex PCR; TCRdb stores just in-frame clones and leaves some out. The table lists approximately 87,000 clones, roughly 80% of them singletons. The sequenced material came from peripheral blood. These receptors were collected from a woman over 75 with acute or convalescent COVID-19. Each CDR3 is given with its conserved first and last residue. Each record gives: clone size, J gene, D gene, V gene, CDR3 DNA, CDR3 protein. D genes are given only for firm matches. Size is omitted from some rows. Given values are once, few, many or a class for expanded clones.

>-|TRBJ1-2|TRBD1|TRBV28
TGTGCCAGCAGTTCTACAGGGGATTCTAACTATGGCTACACCTTC
CASSSTGDSNYGYTF
>-|TRBJ1-2|-|TRBV3-1/TRBV3-2
TGTGCCATCTGGAGGCCGAGGTATGGCTACACCTTC
CAIWRPRYGYTF
>-|TRBJ1-2|-|TRBV7-2
TGTGCCAGCAGCCGTGGTGGGGCCTATGGCTACACCTTC
CASSRGGAYGYTF
>-|TRBJ2-7|TRBD1|TRBV5-4
TGTGCCAGCAGCTCCGGACAGGGCTACGAGCAGTACTTC
CASSSGQGYEQYF
>-|TRBJ2-7|TRBD2|TRBV7-2
TGTGCCAGCAGCTCGAGGATAGGCGGGGGACTCTACGAGCAGTACTTC
CASSSRIGGGLYEQYF
>few|TRBJ2-2|-|TRBV28
TGTGCCAGCAGTCCCCCCCATAACACCGGGGAGCTGTTTTTT
CASSPPHNTGELFF
>-|TRBJ1-5|TRBD1|TRBV24-1
TGTGCCACCAGTGAAGGCGGGACAGGGGGCTCTCAGCCCCAGCATTTT
CATSEGGTGGSQPQHF
>-|TRBJ1-4|-|TRBV4-3
TGCGCCAGCAGCCAAGGGGGGGACGGGGCAGAAAAACTGTTTTTT
CASSQGGDGAEKLFF
>-|TRBJ1-3|-|TRBV5-4
TGTGCCAGCAGCCTGGGGACTGTTGGAAACACCATATATTTT
CASSLGTVGNTIYF
>-|TRBJ1-6|-|TRBV7-6
TGTGCCAGCAGCCATGGACAGCGGAATTCACCCCTCCACTTT
CASSHGQRNSPLHF
>-|TRBJ1-5|-|TRBV6-5
TGTGCCAGCAGTCCCGTCCACAGGGATAATCAGCCCCAGCATTTT
CASSPVHRDNQPQHF
>few|TRBJ1-6|TRBD1|TRBV2
TGTGCCAGCAGTTCACCCCGGGGACAGGTATATAATTCACCCCTCCACTTT
CASSSPRGQVYNSPLHF
>-|TRBJ1-1|-|TRBV2
TGTGCCAGCAGTGAAGGATACAGAGGGGGAAGGGGCACTGAAGCTTTCTTT
CASSEGYRGGRGTEAFF
>medium-sized|TRBJ2-2|TRBD2|TRBV5-4
TGTGCCAGCAGCCCAAACCGTGGGGCGGGGGGGCGGAACGGGGAGCTGTTTTTT
CASSPNRGAGGRNGELFF
>-|TRBJ1-1|-|TRBV7-3
TGTGCCAGCAGCTCCGAGTTGAACACTGAAGCTTTCTTT
CASSSELNTEAFF
>once|TRBJ1-2|TRBD1|TRBV29-1
TGCAGCGGGGAGACAGGGAACTATGGCTACACCTTC
CSGETGNYGYTF
>-|TRBJ2-7|TRBD1|TRBV10-3
TGTGCCATCCGCGAAGGACAGGGCCTATACCCTAGCTCCTACGAGCAGTACTTC
CAIREGQGLYPSSYEQYF
>-|TRBJ2-1|-|TRBV24-1
TGTGCCACCAGTGAAGATGGGGCGCGCAATGAGCAGTTCTTC
CATSEDGARNEQFF
>-|TRBJ1-3|TRBD1|TRBV3-1/TRBV3-2
TGTGCCAGCAGCAAATCCGGGACAGATGGAAACACCATATATTTT
CASSKSGTDGNTIYF
>few|TRBJ1-1|-|TRBV4-1
TGCGCCAGCAGCCAAGATGGCTTAATGAACACTGAAGCTTTCTTT
CASSQDGLMNTEAFF
>once|TRBJ1-2|-|TRBV29-1
TGCAGCGTTAGGCCTAGCGAGGTATATGGCTACACCTTC
CSVRPSEVYGYTF
>once|TRBJ2-7|-|TRBV14
TGTGCCAGCAGCCAACCCAGGACAGTGACCTACGAGCAGTACTTC
CASSQPRTVTYEQYF
>-|TRBJ2-2|TRBD2|TRBV14
TGTGCCAGCAGCCAAATCGCCGGACTAGCGGGGGGGAACACCGGGGAGCTGTTTTTT
CASSQIAGLAGGNTGELFF
>-|TRBJ1-5|-|TRBV6-2/TRBV6-3
TGTGCCAGCAGTTACATAGGGACAAGGGATCAGCCCCAGCATTTT
CASSYIGTRDQPQHF
>-|TRBJ2-1|TRBD2|TRBV20-1
TGCAGTGCTAGTAGTGGACTAGGCTCCTACAATGAGCAGTTCTTC
CSASSGLGSYNEQFF
>-|TRBJ2-3|-|TRBV27
TGTGCCAGCAGTTTTAAAAAAGGGAGAGGCACAGATACGCAGTATTTT
CASSFKKGRGTDTQYF
>-|TRBJ1-6|-|TRBV30
TGTGCCTGGAGTGTATCCCGGAGCTCCTATAATTCACCCCTCCACTTT
CAWSVSRSSYNSPLHF
>-|TRBJ1-2|-|TRBV6-2/TRBV6-3
TGTGCCAGCAGTTCCGATTTGGACAGATTCTACACCTTC
CASSSDLDRFYTF
>-|TRBJ2-4|TRBD1|TRBV7-3
TGTGCCAGCAGCTCTCACAGGGGTCTAGCCAAAAACATTCAGTACTTC
CASSSHRGLAKNIQYF
>-|TRBJ1-3|-|TRBV11-2
TGTGCCAGCAGCCCCTACCACGGGTCCTCTGGAAACACCATATATTTT
CASSPYHGSSGNTIYF
>-|TRBJ2-1|TRBD2|TRBV3-1/TRBV3-2
TGTGCCAGCAGCCAGAAGGGACTAGCGGGGGGGCTCAATGAGCAGTTCTTC
CASSQKGLAGGLNEQFF
>-|TRBJ1-2|-|TRBV7-2
TGTGCCAGCAGCTTCCCGACCGGGGGTGGCTACACCTTC
CASSFPTGGGYTF
>-|TRBJ1-2|-|TRBV6-1
TGTGCCAGCAGTGAAGCGGCGTCAGGGCAAAGCTACACCTTC
CASSEAASGQSYTF
>-|TRBJ2-7|-|TRBV6-5
TGTGCCAGCAGTTACTCGCAGGGGTCCTACGAGCAGTACTTC
CASSYSQGSYEQYF
>-|TRBJ2-7|TRBD1|TRBV2
TGTGCCAGCAGTGACTGGGGGAGGACAGGGAAATACGAGCAGTACTTC
CASSDWGRTGKYEQYF
>-|TRBJ2-2|-|TRBV7-3
TGTGCCAGCAGCCATTACAGGGCCGGGGAGCTGTTTTTT
CASSHYRAGELFF
>-|TRBJ2-7|TRBD1|TRBV7-8
TGTGCCAGCAGTCTGGCCCCAATCGGGACAGGGGCCTACGAGCAGTACTTC
CASSLAPIGTGAYEQYF
>-|TRBJ2-3|TRBD1|TRBV6-5
TGTGCCAGCACGGGACAGTTGACAGATACGCAGTATTTT
CASTGQLTDTQYF
>-|TRBJ1-6|-|TRBV3-1/TRBV3-2
TGTGCCAGCAGGCGGGATTCCGTAAATTCACCCCTCCACTTT
CASRRDSVNSPLHF
>-|TRBJ1-3|-|TRBV5-1
TGCGCCAGCAGCCCGGGCGGGCAGGTCGGAAACACCATATATTTT
CASSPGGQVGNTIYF
>-|TRBJ1-2|TRBD1|TRBV11-3
TGTGCCAGCAGCGCCCGGACAGGGGATAGCTATGGCTACACCTTC
CASSARTGDSYGYTF
>-|TRBJ1-2|-|TRBV3-1/TRBV3-2
TGTGCCAGCAGCCAAGTCAGTAACTATTATGGCTACACCTTC
CASSQVSNYYGYTF
>-|TRBJ1-1|TRBD1|TRBV19
TGTGCCAGTAGTAGGGGACAGGGGAACACTGAAGCTTTCTTT
CASSRGQGNTEAFF
>-|TRBJ1-3|-|TRBV10-3
TGTGCCATCAGTGACACCAGCTCTGGAAACACCATATATTTT
CAISDTSSGNTIYF
>once|TRBJ1-1|-|TRBV6-2/TRBV6-3
TGTGCCAGCAGTTATCTGGGGCGCGGTACTGAAGCTTTCTTT
CASSYLGRGTEAFF
>-|TRBJ2-7|TRBD2|TRBV28
TGTGCCAGCAGTTTGGGGGGGTCCTCCTACGAGCAGTACTTC
CASSLGGSSYEQYF
>-|TRBJ2-5|-|TRBV12-5
TGTGCTAGTGGTCAAGACCTGGGAGTGGAGACCCAGTACTTC
CASGQDLGVETQYF
>-|TRBJ1-2|-|TRBV20-1
TGCAGTGCTACCACTAACTATGGCTACACCTTC
CSATTNYGYTF
>few|TRBJ1-1|-|TRBV5-1
TGCGCCAGCAGCACTGCCCACAGAGGGGGAATGAACACTGAAGCTTTCTTT
CASSTAHRGGMNTEAFF
>-|TRBJ1-1|-|TRBV6-5
TGTGCCAGCAGTTATTCAGGGAGGACTGAAGCTTTCTTT
CASSYSGRTEAFF
>-|TRBJ1-3|-|TRBV6-2/TRBV6-3
TGTGCCAGCAGTTACTCGGGCAGGTTCTCTGGAAACACCATATATTTT
CASSYSGRFSGNTIYF
>-|TRBJ2-7|-|TRBV10-3
TGTGCCATCGGGACCGGGACAACCTACGAGCAGTACTTC
CAIGTGTTYEQYF
>few|TRBJ1-3|-|TRBV19
TGTGCCAGTAGTATGGTCAGGGGCTCTGGAAACACCATATATTTT
CASSMVRGSGNTIYF